This TCR beta chain came from a study of blood T cells in healthy people across ages. Germline V gene lookup returns CDR1 MGHRA and CDR2 YSYEKL. Trimming removed 1 base from V and 1 base from J; junction bases left unmatched: 9. The CDR3 runs to 17 residues. In regard to this clonotype: Its antigen is not identified.

Next came a second PCR, run for about 7 to 12 cycles, which used a sample-barcoded 5' primer along with a J-beta primer mix. Each cDNA molecule, via a template-switch adaptor with 12 random nucleotides, was tagged. TCRdb recomputed calls from the 5' RACE reads with MiXCR, one row per CDR3 protein. The data hold about 1.6 million distinct CDR3 sequences, with roughly 30% observed a single time. Study-level points and caveats: Versus aged donors, long-lived donors had higher diversity and more naive CD4+ cells. What prevented conclusive comparison of naive and antigen-experienced cells was that PBMCs were unsorted. Significant beta diversity loss was already apparent by age approximately 36, declining roughly linearly.

The chain couples TRBV4-1 to TRBJ1-1, with 7 bases aligning to TRBD1. The sample comprised blood. The TCR was taken from a woman under 40 in good health. The CDR3 is CASSQGGIGGRNTEAFF. The CDR3 nucleotides are TGCGCCAGCAGCCAAGGGGGTATAGGGGGCAGGAACACTGAAGCTTTCTTT.